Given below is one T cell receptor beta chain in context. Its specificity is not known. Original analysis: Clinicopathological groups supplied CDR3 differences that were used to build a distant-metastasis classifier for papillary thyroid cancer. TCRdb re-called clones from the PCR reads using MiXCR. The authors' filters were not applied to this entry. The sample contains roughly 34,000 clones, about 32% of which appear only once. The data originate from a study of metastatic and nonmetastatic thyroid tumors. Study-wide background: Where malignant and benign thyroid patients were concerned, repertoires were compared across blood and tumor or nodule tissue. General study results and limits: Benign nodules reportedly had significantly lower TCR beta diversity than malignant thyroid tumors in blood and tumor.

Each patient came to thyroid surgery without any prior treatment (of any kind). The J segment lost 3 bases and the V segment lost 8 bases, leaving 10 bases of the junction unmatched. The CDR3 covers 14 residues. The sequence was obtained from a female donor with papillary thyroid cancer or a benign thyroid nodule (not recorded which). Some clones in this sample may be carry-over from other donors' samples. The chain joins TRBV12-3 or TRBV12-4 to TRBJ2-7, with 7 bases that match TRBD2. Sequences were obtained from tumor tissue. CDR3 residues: CASGSGIHLYEQYF. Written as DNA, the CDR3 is TGTGCCAGCGGAAGCGGGATTCACCTCTACGAGCAGTACTTC.